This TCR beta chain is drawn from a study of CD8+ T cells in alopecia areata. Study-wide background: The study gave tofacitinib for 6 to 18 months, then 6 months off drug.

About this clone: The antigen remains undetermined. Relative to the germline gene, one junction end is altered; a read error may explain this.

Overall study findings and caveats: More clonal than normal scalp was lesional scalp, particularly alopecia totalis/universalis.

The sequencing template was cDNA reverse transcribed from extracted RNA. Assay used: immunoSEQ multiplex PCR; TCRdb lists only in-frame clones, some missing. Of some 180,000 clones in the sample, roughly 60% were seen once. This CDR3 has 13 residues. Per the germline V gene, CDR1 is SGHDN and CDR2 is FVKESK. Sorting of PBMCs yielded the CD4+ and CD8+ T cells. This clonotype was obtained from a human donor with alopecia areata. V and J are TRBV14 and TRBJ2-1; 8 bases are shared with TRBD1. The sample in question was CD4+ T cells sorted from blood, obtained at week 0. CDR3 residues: CASSRKLGQGSVF. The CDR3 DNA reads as TGTGCCAGCAGCCGCAAGTTAGGACAGGGAAGCGTCTTC.